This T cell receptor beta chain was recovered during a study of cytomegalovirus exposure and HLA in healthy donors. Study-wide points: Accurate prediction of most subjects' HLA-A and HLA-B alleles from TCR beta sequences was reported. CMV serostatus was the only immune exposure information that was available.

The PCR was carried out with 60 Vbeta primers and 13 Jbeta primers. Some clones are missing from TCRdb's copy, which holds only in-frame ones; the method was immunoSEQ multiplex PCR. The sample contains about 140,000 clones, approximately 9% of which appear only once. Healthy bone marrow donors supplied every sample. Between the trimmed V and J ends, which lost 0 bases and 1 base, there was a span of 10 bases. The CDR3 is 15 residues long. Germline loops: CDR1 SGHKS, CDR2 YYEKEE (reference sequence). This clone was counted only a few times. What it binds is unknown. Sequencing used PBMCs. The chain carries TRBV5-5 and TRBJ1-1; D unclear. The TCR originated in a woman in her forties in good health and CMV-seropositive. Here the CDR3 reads CASSLAGRENTEAFF. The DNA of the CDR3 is TGTGCCAGCAGCTTGGCGGGCCGGGAGAACACTGAAGCTTTCTTT.